A selection of T cell receptor beta chains follows, all from one sample in a study of blood T cell repertoires in COVID-19. Profiling relied on immunoSEQ multiplex PCR, and the TCRdb table lists in-frame clones only, not all of them. The sample yields some 150,000 clones, about 86% seen once. The specimen was peripheral blood. The source is a woman aged 45-59 years with active or convalescent COVID-19. Both conserved end residues are part of each CDR3. The order of the fields is clone size, D gene, J gene, V gene, CDR3 DNA, CDR3 protein. D genes are given only for firm matches. Clone size, where shown, is once, few, many, or a class for clones that have expanded.

NA	TRBD1	TRBJ1-6	TRBV28	TGTGCCAGCAGTCGGACAGGGGAAAATTCACCCCTCCACTTT	CASSRTGENSPLHF
NA	TRBD1	TRBJ1-4	TRBV27	TGTGCCAGCAAGACAGGGCGGAATGAAAAACTGTTTTTT	CASKTGRNEKLFF
NA	TRBD2	TRBJ2-2	TRBV6-5	TGTGCCAGCAGTTACTCGCCTAGCGGGACCGGGGAGCTGTTTTTT	CASSYSPSGTGELFF
NA	TRBD1	TRBJ1-4	TRBV27	TGTGCCAGCAGTTATGAGTTCCAGGGGGCCACTAATGAAAAACTGTTTTTT	CASSYEFQGATNEKLFF
NA	NA	TRBJ1-1	TRBV7-9	TGTGCCAGCAGCTTCATCACTGAAGCTTTCTTT	CASSFITEAFF
NA	NA	TRBJ2-5	TRBV2	TGTGCCAGCAGTGAGGCCCCGTACCAAGAGACCCAGTACTTC	CASSEAPYQETQYF
once	NA	TRBJ1-2	TRBV28	TGTGCCATCGGACCCAACAGGGTAGAGGGCTACACCTTC	CAIGPNRVEGYTF
few	NA	TRBJ1-1	TRBV15	TGTGCCACCAGCATGCAGGCCTCCACTGAAGCTTTCTTT	CATSMQASTEAFF
few	TRBD1	TRBJ1-4	TRBV6-5	TGTGCCAGCAGCCATGGGGGGACAGGGAGTGAAAAACTGTTTTTT	CASSHGGTGSEKLFF
many	TRBD1	TRBJ1-6	TRBV6-6	TGTGCCAGCAGTTACGGGACAGGGGGTTATAATTCACCCCTCCACTTT	CASSYGTGGYNSPLHF
NA	TRBD2	TRBJ2-1	TRBV7-3	TGTGCCAGCAGCCCCTCTAGCGGGAGCTCCTACAATGAGCAGTTCTTC	CASSPSSGSSYNEQFF
NA	TRBD2	TRBJ2-5	TRBV7-9	TGTGCCAGCAGCTTGGGCGGGGGGGCCAGAGAGACCCAGTACTTC	CASSLGGGARETQYF
NA	NA	TRBJ2-7	TRBV27	TGTGCCAGCAGCGTACGGGGCTCCTACGAGCAGTACTTC	CASSVRGSYEQYF
NA	NA	TRBJ1-4	TRBV4-3	TGCGCCAGCAGCCAGCAGGCTAATGAAAAACTGTTTTTT	CASSQQANEKLFF
NA	NA	TRBJ1-1	TRBV7-9	TGTGCCAGCAGCTTATTACGGTCCGCGAACACTGAAGCTTTCTTT	CASSLLRSANTEAFF
NA	TRBD1	TRBJ2-7	TRBV30	TGTGCCTGGAGTGATGGGACAGGGTTTGACGAGCAGTACTTC	CAWSDGTGFDEQYF
NA	NA	TRBJ1-1	TRBV25-1	TGTGCCAGCAGGGGGCAGGTGAACACTGAAGCTTTCTTT	CASRGQVNTEAFF
once	NA	TRBJ1-1	TRBV20-1	TGCAGTGCTAGTCCCTCGAACACTGAAGCTTTCTTT	CSASPSNTEAFF
NA	NA	TRBJ2-7	TRBV7-2	TGTGCCAGCAGCCTCCAGGGAATCTACGAGCAGTACTTC	CASSLQGIYEQYF
NA	TRBD1	TRBJ1-1	TRBV5-1	TGCGCCAGCAGCTTGGAGACAGGGGGCACTGAAGCTTTCTTT	CASSLETGGTEAFF
once	NA	TRBJ2-5	TRBV3-1/TRBV3-2	TGTGCCAGCAGCCAAAACGGGCAAGAGACCCAGTACTTC	CASSQNGQETQYF
NA	NA	TRBJ2-3	TRBV4-1	TGCGCCAGCAGCCAAGCGGGACTCAGCACAGATACGCAGTATTTT	CASSQAGLSTDTQYF
NA	NA	TRBJ2-1	TRBV19	TGTGCCAGTAGTATAGACCACAACAATGAGCAGTTCTTC	CASSIDHNNEQFF
NA	NA	TRBJ1-2	TRBV6-6	TGTACACCGACAGAAAACGACTATGGCTACACCTTC	CTPTENDYGYTF
NA	TRBD2	TRBJ2-7	TRBV7-9	TGTGCCAGCAGCCAGGGACTAGCGGGAGGGCCCAGCTCCTACGAGCAGTACTTC	CASSQGLAGGPSSYEQYF
NA	NA	TRBJ1-1	TRBV18	TGTGCCAGCTCACCCCTAGTAACTCTTAGTACTGAAGCTTTCTTT	CASSPLVTLSTEAFF
few	TRBD2	TRBJ2-7	TRBV27	TGTGCCAGCAGGTCTCGGCGGGGGGTAGTAGCGGGAGGGCCGAAGTACTACGAGCAGTACTTC	CASRSRRGVVAGGPKYYEQYF
NA	NA	TRBJ2-4	TRBV4-1	TGCGCCAGCAGCCAGACGTCCCAGGCCGCGGCCAAAAACATTCAGTACTTC	CASSQTSQAAAKNIQYF
NA	TRBD1	TRBJ1-2	TRBV7-8	TGTGCCAGCAGCTTAGCACAGGGGTCCCTCTATGGCTACACCTTC	CASSLAQGSLYGYTF
NA	TRBD1	TRBJ1-2	TRBV4-2	TGTGCCAGCAGCCAAGTTCGACAGGGGGTGGCTGGCTACACCTTC	CASSQVRQGVAGYTF
NA	TRBD1	TRBJ1-1	TRBV7-2	TGTGCCAGCAGCTTGGCAAGACAGGGCTACACTGAAGCTTTCTTT	CASSLARQGYTEAFF
NA	NA	TRBJ1-1	TRBV13	TGTGCCAGCAGCTTAGGCCTGTTAGAAGCTTTCTTT	CASSLGLLEAFF
NA	NA	TRBJ2-2	TRBV6-5	TGTGCCAGCATTAGGGGTGTTGGGGAGCTGTTTTTT	CASIRGVGELFF
many	NA	TRBJ2-7	TRBV10-3	TGTGCCATCAGTGAGTCGTTGATTCCAGGGGCCTCCTACGAGCAGTACTTC	CAISESLIPGASYEQYF
once	TRBD1	TRBJ2-1	TRBV3-1/TRBV3-2	TGTGCCAGCAGCCTCCGGGGTATGGGACAGGGGGACAATGAGCAGTTCTTC	CASSLRGMGQGDNEQFF
medium-sized	NA	TRBJ2-6	TRBV5-1	TGCGCCAGCAGCTTGGATGTCGGGGTCTCTGGGGCCAACGTCCTGACTTTC	CASSLDVGVSGANVLTF
NA	NA	TRBJ1-6	TRBV10-3	TGTGCCATCAAGGAAACAGGGAACTGGAATTCACCCCTCCACTTT	CAIKETGNWNSPLHF
NA	TRBD2	TRBJ2-3	TRBV2	TGTGCCAGCAGTAACGGACTAGCGGGGGGGTTAGATACGCAGTATTTT	CASSNGLAGGLDTQYF
few	TRBD2	TRBJ2-3	TRBV2	TGTGCCAGCAGCTCTTCCCCTAGCGGGAGCCCCAAAGATACGCAGTATTTT	CASSSSPSGSPKDTQYF
NA	TRBD1	TRBJ1-2	TRBV12-3/TRBV12-4	TGTGCCAGCAGTCGTGGACAGGTGGGAGGCTACACCTTC	CASSRGQVGGYTF
NA	NA	TRBJ1-2	TRBV7-9	TGTGCCAGCAGCAGACAGACCGCCTATGGCTACACCTTC	CASSRQTAYGYTF
NA	TRBD1	TRBJ1-6	TRBV28	TGTGCCAGCAAATTCACGGACAGGGCACAGTCACCCCTCCACTTT	CASKFTDRAQSPLHF
NA	TRBD1	TRBJ1-2	TRBV29-1	TGCAGCGCCGACGACAGGGGCCATGGCGACTATGGCTACACCTTC	CSADDRGHGDYGYTF
NA	NA	TRBJ1-1	TRBV6-5	TGTGCCAGCAGTCCCGTTCCGGGGGGGAACACTGAAGCTTTCTTT	CASSPVPGGNTEAFF
NA	NA	TRBJ2-5	TRBV6-5	TGTGCCAGCAGTCCCGGAGCCCAAGAGACCCAGTACTTC	CASSPGAQETQYF
few	TRBD1	TRBJ1-6	TRBV7-2	TGTGCCAGCAGCTTCTATGACAGGGATTCTAATTCACCCCTCCACTTT	CASSFYDRDSNSPLHF
NA	NA	TRBJ1-2	TRBV6-5	TGTGCCAGCAGTCCCCAGCGAGGGAGGGACTATGGCTACACCTTC	CASSPQRGRDYGYTF